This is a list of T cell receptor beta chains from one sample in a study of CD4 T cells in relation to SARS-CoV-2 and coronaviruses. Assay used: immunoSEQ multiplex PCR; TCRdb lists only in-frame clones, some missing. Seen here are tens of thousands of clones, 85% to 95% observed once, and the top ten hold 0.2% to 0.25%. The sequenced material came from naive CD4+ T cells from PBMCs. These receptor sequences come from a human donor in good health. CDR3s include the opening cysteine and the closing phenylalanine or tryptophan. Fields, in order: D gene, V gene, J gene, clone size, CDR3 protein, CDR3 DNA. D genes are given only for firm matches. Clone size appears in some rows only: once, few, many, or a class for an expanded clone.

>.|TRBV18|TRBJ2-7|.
CASSRPGVIHEQYF
TGTGCCAGCTCACGGCCGGGAGTTATACACGAGCAGTACTTC
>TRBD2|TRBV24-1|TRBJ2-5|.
CATSDSRTSGETQYF
TGTGCCACCAGTGATTCGAGGACTAGCGGGGAGACCCAGTACTTC
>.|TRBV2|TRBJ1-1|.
CASSEVRVNTEAFF
TGTGCCAGCAGTGAAGTTAGGGTTAACACTGAAGCTTTCTTT
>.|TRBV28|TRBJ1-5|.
CASSIMTVYSNQPQHF
TGTGCCAGCAGTATTATGACAGTCTATAGCAATCAGCCCCAGCATTTT
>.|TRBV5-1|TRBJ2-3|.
CASSLGRGYTDTQYF
TGCGCCAGCAGCTTGGGACGGGGATATACAGATACGCAGTATTTT
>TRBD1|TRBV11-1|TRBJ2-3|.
CASSRQGKEDTQYF
TGTGCCAGCTCCCGACAGGGGAAGGAAGATACGCAGTATTTT
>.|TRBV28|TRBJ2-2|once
CASTPTDTGELFF
TGTGCCAGCACCCCAACAGACACCGGGGAGCTGTTTTTT
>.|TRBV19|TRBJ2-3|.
CASSIGGGSSTDTQYF
TGTGCCAGTAGTATAGGTGGGGGCTCCAGCACAGATACGCAGTATTTT
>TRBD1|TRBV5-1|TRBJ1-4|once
CASSLDVTGGNGEKLFF
TGCGCCAGCAGCTTGGACGTGACAGGGGGTAATGGCGAAAAACTGTTTTTT
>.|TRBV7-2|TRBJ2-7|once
CASSPSYEQYF
TGTGCCAGCAGCCCGTCCTACGAGCAGTACTTC
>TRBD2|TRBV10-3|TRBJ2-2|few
CAISDRTSGRASTGELFF
TGTGCCATCAGTGATAGAACTAGCGGGAGGGCATCCACCGGGGAGCTGTTTTTT
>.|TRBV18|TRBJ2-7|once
CASSFYRVSSYEQYF
TGTGCCAGCTCGTTCTACAGGGTTAGCTCCTACGAGCAGTACTTC
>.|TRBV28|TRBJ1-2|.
CASRMPPGVGYTF
TGTGCCAGCAGAATGCCCCCTGGGGTCGGCTACACCTTC
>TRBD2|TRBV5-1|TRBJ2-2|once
CASSPSAGGAFTGELFF
TGCGCCAGCAGCCCTTCGGCGGGGGGTGCATTCACCGGGGAGCTGTTTTTT
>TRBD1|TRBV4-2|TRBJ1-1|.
CASSHDRGQGMNTEAFF
TGTGCCAGCAGCCACGACCGAGGACAGGGGATGAACACTGAAGCTTTCTTT
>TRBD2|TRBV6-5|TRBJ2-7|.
CASMRTGGELYEQYF
TGTGCCAGCATGAGGACGGGAGGGGAGCTGTACGAGCAGTACTTC
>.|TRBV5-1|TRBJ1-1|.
CASSSRGVNTEAFF
TGCGCCAGCAGCTCGAGAGGCGTGAACACTGAAGCTTTCTTT
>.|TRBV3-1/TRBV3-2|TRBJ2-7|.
CASSQVDNEQYF
TGTGCCAGCAGCCAAGTCGATAACGAGCAGTACTTC
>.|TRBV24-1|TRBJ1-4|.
CATTGRRSYEKLFF
TGTGCCACAACGGGGCGGAGGTCTTATGAAAAACTGTTTTTT
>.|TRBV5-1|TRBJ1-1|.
CASSLEVTWGTEAFF
TGCGCCAGCAGCTTGGAGGTGACCTGGGGTACTGAAGCTTTCTTT
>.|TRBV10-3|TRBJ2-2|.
CAISESIPATGELFF
TGTGCCATCAGTGAGTCGATCCCTGCCACCGGGGAGCTGTTTTTT
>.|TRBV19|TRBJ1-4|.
CASSRAGEDEKLFF
TGTGCCAGTAGTCGAGCAGGGGAGGATGAAAAACTGTTTTTT
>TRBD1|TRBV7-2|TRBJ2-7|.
CASSYGTGSPYEQYF
TGTGCCAGCAGCTATGGGACAGGTTCGCCCTACGAGCAGTACTTC
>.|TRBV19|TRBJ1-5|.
CASSIFRAGGGLSNQPQHF
TGTGCCAGTAGTATCTTTCGGGCTGGAGGGGGGCTAAGCAATCAGCCCCAGCATTTT
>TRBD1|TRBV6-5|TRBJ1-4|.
CASSYSLGQGFEKLFF
TGTGCCAGCAGTTACTCGCTGGGACAGGGGTTTGAAAAACTGTTTTTT
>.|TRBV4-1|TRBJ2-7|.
CASSQVLRYEQYF
TGCGCCAGCAGCCAAGTCTTGCGATACGAGCAGTACTTC
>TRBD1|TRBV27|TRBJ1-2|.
CASSLGKGQGDNGYTF
TGTGCCAGCAGTTTAGGGAAAGGACAGGGGGATAATGGCTACACCTTC
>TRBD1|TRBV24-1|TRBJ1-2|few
CATSDHTGAYGYTF
TGTGCCACCAGTGACCATACAGGGGCCTATGGCTACACCTTC
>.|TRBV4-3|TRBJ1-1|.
CASSQGWGEAFF
TGCGCCAGCAGCCAAGGGTGGGGGGAAGCTTTCTTT
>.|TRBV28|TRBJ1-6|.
CASKTGGASYNSPLHF
TGTGCCAGCAAAACGGGGGGGGCGTCCTATAATTCACCCCTCCACTTT
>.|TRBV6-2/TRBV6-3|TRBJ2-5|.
CASSYSATQYF
TGTGCCAGCAGTTACTCGGCGACCCAGTACTTC
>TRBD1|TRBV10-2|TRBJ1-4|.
CASSEWRQGAVNEKLFF
TGCGCCAGCAGTGAGTGGAGGCAGGGGGCTGTTAATGAAAAACTGTTTTTT
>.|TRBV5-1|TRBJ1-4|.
CASSLVSGSLATNEKLFF
TGCGCCAGCAGCTTGGTGAGCGGGTCACTTGCAACTAATGAAAAACTGTTTTTT
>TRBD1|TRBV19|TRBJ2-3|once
CASSPPDRGTDTQYF
TGTGCCAGTAGTCCCCCGGACAGGGGAACAGATACGCAGTATTTT
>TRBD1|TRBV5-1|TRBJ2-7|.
CASWVGPGQGAEQYF
TGCGCCAGCTGGGTGGGTCCGGGACAGGGGGCCGAGCAGTACTTC
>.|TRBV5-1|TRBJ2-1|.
CASSLTGTYNEQFF
TGCGCCAGCAGCTTGACGGGCACCTACAATGAGCAGTTCTTC
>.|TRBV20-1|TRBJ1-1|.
CSAPRTEAFF
TGCAGTGCTCCGAGGACTGAAGCTTTCTTT
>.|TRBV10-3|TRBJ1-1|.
CAISERADYGTEAFF
TGTGCCATCAGTGAGAGAGCAGATTACGGTACTGAAGCTTTCTTT
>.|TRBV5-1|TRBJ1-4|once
CASSTVPGGLNEKLFF
TGCGCCAGCAGCACCGTTCCCGGGGGTCTAAATGAAAAACTGTTTTTT
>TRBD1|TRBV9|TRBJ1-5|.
CASSVDPGQGALSNQPQHF
TGTGCCAGCAGCGTAGACCCGGGACAGGGGGCGTTGAGCAATCAGCCCCAGCATTTT
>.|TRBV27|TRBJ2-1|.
CASSPFGQTYNEQFF
TGTGCCAGCAGTCCATTCGGACAGACCTACAATGAGCAGTTCTTC
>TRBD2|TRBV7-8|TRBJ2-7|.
CASSLGGDWVYEQYF
TGTGCCAGCAGCCTGGGGGGGGACTGGGTCTACGAGCAGTACTTC
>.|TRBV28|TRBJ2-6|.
CASIPMRGSNVLTF
TGTGCCAGCATCCCAATGAGGGGGTCCAACGTCCTGACTTTC
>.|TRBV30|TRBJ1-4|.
CARNIRGSEKLFF
TGTGCCCGGAACATTCGGGGTAGTGAAAAACTGTTTTTT
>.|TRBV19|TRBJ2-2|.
CASSIGTANTGELFF
TGTGCCAGTAGTATCGGCACCGCGAACACCGGGGAGCTGTTTTTT
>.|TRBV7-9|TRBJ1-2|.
CASSLSRTEGGYTF
TGTGCCAGCAGCTTATCTAGGACAGAAGGTGGCTACACCTTC